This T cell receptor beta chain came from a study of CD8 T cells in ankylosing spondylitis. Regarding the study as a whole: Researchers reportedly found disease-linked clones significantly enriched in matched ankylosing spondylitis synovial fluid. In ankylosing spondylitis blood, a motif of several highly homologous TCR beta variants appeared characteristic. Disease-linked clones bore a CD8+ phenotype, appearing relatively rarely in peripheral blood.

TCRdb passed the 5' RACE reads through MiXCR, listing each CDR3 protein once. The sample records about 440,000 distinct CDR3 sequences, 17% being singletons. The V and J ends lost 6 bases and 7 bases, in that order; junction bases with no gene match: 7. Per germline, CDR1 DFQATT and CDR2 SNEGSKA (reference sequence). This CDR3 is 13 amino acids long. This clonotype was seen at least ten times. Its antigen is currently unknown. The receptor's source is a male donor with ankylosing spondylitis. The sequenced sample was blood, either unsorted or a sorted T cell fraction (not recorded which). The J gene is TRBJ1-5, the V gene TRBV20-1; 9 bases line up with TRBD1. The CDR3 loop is CSANTGGGQPQHF. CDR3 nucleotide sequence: TGCAGTGCAAACACAGGGGGCGGACAGCCCCAGCATTTT.